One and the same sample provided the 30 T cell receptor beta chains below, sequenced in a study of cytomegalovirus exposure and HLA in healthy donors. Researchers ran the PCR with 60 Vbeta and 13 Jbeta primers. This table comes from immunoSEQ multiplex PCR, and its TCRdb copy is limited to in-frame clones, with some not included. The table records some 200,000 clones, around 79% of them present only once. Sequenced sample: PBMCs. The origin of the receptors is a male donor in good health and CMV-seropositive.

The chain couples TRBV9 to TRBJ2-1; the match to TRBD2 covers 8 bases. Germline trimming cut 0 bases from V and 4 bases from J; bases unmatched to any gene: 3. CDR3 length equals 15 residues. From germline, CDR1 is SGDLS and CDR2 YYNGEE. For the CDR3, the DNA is TGTGCCAGCAGCGTAGGGGGACTAGTATACAATGAGCAGTTCTTC. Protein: CASSVGGLVYNEQFF.

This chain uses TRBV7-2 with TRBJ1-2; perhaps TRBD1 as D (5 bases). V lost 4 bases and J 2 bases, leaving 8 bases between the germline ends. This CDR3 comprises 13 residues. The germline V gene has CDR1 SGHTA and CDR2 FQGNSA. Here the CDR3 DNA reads TGTGCCAGCAGCTCCGGACAAAACTATGGCTACACCTTC. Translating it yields CASSSGQNYGYTF.

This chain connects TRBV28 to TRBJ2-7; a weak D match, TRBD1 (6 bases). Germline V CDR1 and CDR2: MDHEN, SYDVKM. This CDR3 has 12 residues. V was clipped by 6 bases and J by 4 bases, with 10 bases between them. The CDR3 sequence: CASRPDRYEQYF. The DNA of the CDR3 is TGTGCCAGCAGACCCGACAGGTACGAGCAGTACTTC.

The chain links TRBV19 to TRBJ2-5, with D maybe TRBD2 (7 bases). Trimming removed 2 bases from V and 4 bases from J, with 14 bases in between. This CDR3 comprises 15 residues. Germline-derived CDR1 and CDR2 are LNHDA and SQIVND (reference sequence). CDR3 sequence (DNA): TGTGCCAGTAGTATATCGGGGGGCGCCGGAGAGACCCAGTACTTC. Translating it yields CASSISGGAGETQYF.

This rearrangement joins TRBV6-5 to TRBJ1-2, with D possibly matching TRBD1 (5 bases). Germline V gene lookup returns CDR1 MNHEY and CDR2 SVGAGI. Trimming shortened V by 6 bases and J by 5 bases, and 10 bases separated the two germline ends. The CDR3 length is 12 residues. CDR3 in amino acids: CASRGPQYGYTF. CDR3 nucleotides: TGTGCCAGCAGGGGGCCTCAATATGGCTACACCTTC.

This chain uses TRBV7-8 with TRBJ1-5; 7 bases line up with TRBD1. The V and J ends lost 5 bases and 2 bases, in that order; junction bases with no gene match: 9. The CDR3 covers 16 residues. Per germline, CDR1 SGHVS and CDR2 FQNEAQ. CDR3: CASSPLRGRGNQPQHF. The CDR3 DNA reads TGTGCCAGCAGCCCATTGAGGGGGCGCGGCAATCAGCCCCAGCATTTT.

The CDR3 nucleotides are TGTGCCAGCAGAAACAGGCACTATGGCTACACCTTC. The encoded protein is CASRNRHYGYTF. The genes are TRBV28 and TRBJ1-2; D possibly corresponds to TRBD1 (5 bases). V shed 6 bases and J shed 3 bases, with 8 bases lying between them. This CDR3 has 12 residues. The germline V gene encodes CDR1 MDHEN and CDR2 SYDVKM.

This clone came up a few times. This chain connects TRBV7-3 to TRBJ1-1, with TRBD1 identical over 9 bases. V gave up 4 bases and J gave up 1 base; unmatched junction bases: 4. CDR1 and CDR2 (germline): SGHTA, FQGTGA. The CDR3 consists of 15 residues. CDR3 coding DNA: TGTGCCAGCAGCTCACAGGGGGCGGGGAACACTGAAGCTTTCTTT. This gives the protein CASSSQGAGNTEAFF. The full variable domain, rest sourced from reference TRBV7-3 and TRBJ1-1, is GAGVSQTPSNKVTEKGKYVELRCDPISGHTALYWYRQSLGQGPEFLIYFQGTGAADDSGLPNDRFFAVRPEGSVSTLKIQRTERGDSAVYLCASSSQGAGNTEAFFGQGTRLTVV.

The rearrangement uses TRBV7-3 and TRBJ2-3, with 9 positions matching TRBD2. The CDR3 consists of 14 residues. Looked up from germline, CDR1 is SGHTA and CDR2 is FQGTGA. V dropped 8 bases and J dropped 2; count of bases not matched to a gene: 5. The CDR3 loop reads CASLLAGLTDTQYF. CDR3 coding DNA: TGTGCCAGCCTACTAGCGGGCCTCACAGATACGCAGTATTTT.

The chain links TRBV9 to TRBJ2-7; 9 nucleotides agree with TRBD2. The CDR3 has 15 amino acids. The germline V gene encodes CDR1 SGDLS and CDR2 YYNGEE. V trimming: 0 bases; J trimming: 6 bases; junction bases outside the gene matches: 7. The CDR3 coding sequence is TGTGCCAGCAGCGTAGAGGGGACTAGCTCACGCGAGCAGTACTTC. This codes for CASSVEGTSSREQYF.

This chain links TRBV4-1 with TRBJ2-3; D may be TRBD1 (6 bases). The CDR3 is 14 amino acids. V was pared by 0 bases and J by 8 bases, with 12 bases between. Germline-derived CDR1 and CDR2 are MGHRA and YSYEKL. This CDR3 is CASSQEKGVPTQYF. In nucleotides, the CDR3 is TGCGCCAGCAGCCAAGAAAAGGGGGTTCCTACGCAGTATTTT.

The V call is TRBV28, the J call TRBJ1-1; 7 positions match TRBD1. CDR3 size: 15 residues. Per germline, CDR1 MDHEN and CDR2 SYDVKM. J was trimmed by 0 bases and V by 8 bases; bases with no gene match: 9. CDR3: CASYPDRDLNTEAFF. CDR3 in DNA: TGTGCCAGCTACCCTGACAGGGATTTGAACACTGAAGCTTTCTTT. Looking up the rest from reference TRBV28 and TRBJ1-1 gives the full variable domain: DVKVTQSSRYLVKRTGEKVFLECVQDMDHENMFWYRQDPGLGLRLIYFSYDVKMKEKGDIPEGYSVSREKKERFSLILESASTNQTSMYLCASYPDRDLNTEAFFGQGTRLTVV.

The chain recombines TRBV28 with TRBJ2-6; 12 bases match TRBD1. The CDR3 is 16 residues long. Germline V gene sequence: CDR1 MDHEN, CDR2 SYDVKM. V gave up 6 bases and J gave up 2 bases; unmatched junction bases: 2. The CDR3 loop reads CASRGTGGAGANVLTF. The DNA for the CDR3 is TGTGCCAGCAGGGGGACAGGGGGCGCTGGGGCCAACGTCCTGACTTTC.

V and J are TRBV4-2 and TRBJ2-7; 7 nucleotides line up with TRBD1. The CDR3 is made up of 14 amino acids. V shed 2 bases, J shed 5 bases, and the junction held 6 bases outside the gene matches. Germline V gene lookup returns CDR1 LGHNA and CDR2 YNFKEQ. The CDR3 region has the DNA TGTGCCAGCAGCCAAACAGGGGATTGGAACGAGCAGTACTTC. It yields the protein CASSQTGDWNEQYF.

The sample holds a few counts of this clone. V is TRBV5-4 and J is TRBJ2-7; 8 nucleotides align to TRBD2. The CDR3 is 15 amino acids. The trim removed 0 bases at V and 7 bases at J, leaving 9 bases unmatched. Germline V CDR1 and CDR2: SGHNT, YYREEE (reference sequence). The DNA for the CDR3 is TGTGCCAGCAGCTTGGACCCGGTACAGCGGGGGGAGCAGTACTTC. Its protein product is CASSLDPVQRGEQYF.

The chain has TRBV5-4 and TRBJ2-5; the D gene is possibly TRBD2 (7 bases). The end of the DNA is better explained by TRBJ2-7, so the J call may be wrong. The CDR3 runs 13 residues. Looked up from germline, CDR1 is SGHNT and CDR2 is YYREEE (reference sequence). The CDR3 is CAEGGDGSYEQYF. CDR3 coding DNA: TGTGCAGAAGGGGGGGACGGTAGCTACGAGCAGTACTTC.

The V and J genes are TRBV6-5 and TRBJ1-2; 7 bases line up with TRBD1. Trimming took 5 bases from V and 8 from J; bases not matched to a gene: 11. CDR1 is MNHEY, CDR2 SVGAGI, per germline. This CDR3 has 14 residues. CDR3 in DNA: TGTGCCAGCAGTCCGAGTACAGGGGTACACGGCTACACCTTC. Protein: CASSPSTGVHGYTF.

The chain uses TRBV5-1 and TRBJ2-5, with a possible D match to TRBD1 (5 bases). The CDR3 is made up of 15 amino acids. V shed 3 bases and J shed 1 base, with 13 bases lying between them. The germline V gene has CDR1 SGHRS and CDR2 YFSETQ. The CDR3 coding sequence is TGCGCCAGCAGCTCCCTCCTAGGGGCCCAAGAGACCCAGTACTTC. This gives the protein CASSSLLGAQETQYF.

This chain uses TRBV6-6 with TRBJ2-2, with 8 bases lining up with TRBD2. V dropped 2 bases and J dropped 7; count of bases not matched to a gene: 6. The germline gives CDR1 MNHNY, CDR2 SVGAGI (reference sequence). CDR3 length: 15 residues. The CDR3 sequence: CASSYPAGGSGELFF. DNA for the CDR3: TGTGCCAGCAGTTACCCGGCGGGGGGCAGCGGGGAGCTGTTTTTT.

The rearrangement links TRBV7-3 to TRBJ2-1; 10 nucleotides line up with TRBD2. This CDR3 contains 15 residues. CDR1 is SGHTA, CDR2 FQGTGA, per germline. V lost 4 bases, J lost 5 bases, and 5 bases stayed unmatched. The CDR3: CASSYGTSANNEQFF. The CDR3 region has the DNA TGTGCCAGCAGCTATGGGACTAGCGCTAACAATGAGCAGTTCTTC.

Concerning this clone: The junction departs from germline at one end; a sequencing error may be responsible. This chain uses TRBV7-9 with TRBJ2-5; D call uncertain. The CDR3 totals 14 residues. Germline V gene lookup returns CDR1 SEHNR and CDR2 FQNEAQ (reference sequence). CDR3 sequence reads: CSSSLVYRQETQYF. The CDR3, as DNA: TGTTCCAGCAGCTTAGTGTACAGACAAGAGACCCAGTACTTC.

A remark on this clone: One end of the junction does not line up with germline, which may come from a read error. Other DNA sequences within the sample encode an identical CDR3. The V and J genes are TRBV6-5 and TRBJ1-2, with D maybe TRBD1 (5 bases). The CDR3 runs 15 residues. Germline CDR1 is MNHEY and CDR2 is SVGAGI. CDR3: CASRRTGVESYGYTF. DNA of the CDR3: TGTGCCAGCAGAAGGACGGGGGTTGAGAGCTATGGTTACACCTTC.

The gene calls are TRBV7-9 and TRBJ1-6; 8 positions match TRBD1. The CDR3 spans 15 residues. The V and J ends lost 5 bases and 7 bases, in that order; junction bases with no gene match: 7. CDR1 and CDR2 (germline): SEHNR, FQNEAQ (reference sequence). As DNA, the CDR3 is TGTGCCAGCAGCAAAACCCAGGGGGCGAATTCACCCCTCCACTTT. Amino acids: CASSKTQGANSPLHF.

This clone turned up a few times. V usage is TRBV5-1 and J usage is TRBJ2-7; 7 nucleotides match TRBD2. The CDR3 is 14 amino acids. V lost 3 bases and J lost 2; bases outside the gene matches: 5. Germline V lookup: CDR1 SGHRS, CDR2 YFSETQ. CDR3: CASSSHSGPYEQYF. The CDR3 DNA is TGCGCCAGCAGCTCCCATAGCGGGCCCTACGAGCAGTACTTC.

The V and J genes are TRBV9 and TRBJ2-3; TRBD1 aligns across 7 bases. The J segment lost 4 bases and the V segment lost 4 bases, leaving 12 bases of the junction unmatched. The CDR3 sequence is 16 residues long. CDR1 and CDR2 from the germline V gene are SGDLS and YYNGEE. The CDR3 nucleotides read TGTGCCAGCAGCCCAAGGGGGCAGGGGGTAGCAGATACGCAGTATTTT. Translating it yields CASSPRGQGVADTQYF.

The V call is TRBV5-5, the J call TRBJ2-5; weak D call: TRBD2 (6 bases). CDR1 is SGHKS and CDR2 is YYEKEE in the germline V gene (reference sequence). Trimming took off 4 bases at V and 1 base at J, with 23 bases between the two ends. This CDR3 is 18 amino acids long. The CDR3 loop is CASSPGRYQARPQETQYF. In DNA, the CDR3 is TGTGCCAGCAGCCCGGGGAGGTACCAAGCCCGACCCCAAGAGACCCAGTACTTC.

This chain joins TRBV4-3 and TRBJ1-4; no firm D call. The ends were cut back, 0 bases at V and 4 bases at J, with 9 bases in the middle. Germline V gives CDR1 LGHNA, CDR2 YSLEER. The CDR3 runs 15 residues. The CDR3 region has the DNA TGCGCCAGCAGCCAAGATTCATTACATAATGAAAAACTGTTTTTT. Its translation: CASSQDSLHNEKLFF.

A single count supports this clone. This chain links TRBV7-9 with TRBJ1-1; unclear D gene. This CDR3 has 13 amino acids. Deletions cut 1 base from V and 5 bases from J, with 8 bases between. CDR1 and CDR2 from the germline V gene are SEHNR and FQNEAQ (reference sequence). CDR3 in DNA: TGTGCCAGCAGCTTAGTGTCCCAGACTGAAGCTTTCTTT. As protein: CASSLVSQTEAFF.

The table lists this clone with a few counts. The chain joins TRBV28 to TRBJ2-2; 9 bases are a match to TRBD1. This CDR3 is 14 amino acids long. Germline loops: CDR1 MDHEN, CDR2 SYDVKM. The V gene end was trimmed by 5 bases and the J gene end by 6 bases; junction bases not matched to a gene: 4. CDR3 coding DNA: TGTGCCAGCAGTCCGGGGACAGGGCCCGGGGAGCTGTTTTTT. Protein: CASSPGTGPGELFF.

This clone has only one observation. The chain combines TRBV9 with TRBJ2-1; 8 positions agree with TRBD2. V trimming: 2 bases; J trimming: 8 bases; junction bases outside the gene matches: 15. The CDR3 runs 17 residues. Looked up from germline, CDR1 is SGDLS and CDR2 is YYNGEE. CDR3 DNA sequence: TGTGCCAGCAGCGTTTCTTTCCCCGGGGGGGCCGACTATGAGCAGTTCTTC. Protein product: CASSVSFPGGADYEQFF.